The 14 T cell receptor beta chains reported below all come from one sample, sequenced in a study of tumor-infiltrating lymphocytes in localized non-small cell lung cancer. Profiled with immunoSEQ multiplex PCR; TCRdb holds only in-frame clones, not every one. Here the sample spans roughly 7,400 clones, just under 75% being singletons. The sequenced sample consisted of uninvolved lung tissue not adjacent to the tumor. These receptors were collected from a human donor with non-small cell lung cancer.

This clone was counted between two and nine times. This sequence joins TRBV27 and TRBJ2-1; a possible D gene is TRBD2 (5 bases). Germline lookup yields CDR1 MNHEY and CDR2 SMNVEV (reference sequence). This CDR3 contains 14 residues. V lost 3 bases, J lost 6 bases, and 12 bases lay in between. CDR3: CASSLSSGSNEQFF. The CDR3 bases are TGTGCCAGCAGTTTGAGCAGCGGCAGCAATGAGCAGTTCTTC.

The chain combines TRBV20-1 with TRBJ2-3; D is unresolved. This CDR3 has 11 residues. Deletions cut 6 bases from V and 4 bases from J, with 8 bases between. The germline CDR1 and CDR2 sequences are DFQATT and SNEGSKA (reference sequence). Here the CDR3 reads CSARKSDTQYF. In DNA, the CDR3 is TGCAGTGCCAGAAAGTCAGATACGCAGTATTTT.

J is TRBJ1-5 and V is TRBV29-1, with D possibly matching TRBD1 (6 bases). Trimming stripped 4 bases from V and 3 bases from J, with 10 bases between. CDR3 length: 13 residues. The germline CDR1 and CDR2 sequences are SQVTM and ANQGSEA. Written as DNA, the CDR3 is TGCAGCGTTGGAGGGGGGACCAATCAGCCCCAGCATTTT. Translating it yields CSVGGGTNQPQHF.

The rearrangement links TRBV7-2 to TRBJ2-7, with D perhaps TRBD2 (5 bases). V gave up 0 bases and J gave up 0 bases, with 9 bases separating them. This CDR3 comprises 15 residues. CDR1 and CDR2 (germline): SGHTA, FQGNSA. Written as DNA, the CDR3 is TGTGCCAGCAGCTTAGCTCCTAGCTCCTCCTACGAGCAGTACTTC. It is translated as CASSLAPSSSYEQYF.

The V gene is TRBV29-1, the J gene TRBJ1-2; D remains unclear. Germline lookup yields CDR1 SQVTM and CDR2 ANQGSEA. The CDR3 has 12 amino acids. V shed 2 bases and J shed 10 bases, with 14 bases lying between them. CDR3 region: CSVENRTNLYTF. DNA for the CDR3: TGCAGCGTTGAAAATAGGACGAACCTCTACACCTTC.

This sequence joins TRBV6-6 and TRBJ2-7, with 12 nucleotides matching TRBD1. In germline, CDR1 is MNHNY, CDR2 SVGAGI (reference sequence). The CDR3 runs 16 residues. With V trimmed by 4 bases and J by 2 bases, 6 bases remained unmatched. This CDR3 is CASSSTGQGATYEQYF. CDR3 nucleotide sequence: TGTGCCAGCAGTTCCACGGGACAGGGGGCGACCTACGAGCAGTACTTC.

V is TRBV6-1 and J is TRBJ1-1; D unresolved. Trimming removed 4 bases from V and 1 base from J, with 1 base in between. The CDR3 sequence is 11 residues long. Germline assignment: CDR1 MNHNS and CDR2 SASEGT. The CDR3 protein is CASSGNTEAFF. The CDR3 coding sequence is TGTGCCAGCAGTGGGAACACTGAAGCTTTCTTT.

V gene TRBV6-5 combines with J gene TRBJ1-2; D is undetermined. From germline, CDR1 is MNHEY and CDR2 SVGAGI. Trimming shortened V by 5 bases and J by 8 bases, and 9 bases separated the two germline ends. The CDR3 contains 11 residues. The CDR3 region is CASSDKKGYTF. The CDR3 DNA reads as TGTGCCAGCAGTGACAAAAAAGGCTACACCTTC.

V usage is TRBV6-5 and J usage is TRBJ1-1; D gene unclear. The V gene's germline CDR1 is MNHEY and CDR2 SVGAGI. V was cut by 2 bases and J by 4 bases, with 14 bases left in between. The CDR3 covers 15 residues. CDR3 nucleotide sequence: TGTGCCAGCAGTTACGGCATTTTAGGAGGCACTGAAGCTTTCTTT. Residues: CASSYGILGGTEAFF.

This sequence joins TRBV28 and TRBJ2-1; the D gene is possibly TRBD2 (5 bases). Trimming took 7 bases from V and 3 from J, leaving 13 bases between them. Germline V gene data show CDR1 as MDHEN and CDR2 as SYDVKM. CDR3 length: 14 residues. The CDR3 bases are TGTGCCAGCACCCTTGCGGGCGACTACAATGAGCAGTTCTTC. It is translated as CASTLAGDYNEQFF.

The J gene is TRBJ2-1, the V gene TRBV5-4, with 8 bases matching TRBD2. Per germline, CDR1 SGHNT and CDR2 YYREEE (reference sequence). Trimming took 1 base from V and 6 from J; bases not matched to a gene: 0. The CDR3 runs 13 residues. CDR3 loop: CASSLSGSNEQFF. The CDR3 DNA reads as TGTGCCAGCAGCTTGAGCGGGAGCAATGAGCAGTTCTTC.

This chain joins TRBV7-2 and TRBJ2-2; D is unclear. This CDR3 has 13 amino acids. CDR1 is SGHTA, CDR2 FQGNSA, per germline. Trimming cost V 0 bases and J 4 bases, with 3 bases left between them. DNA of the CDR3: TGTGCCAGCAGCTTAGCTCGCACCGGGGAGCTGTTTTTT. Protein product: CASSLARTGELFF.

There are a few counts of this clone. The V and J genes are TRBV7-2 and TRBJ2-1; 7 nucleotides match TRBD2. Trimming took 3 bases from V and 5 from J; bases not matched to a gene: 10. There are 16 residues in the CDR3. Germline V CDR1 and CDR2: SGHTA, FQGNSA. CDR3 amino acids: CASSFSRQRGNNEQFF. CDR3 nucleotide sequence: TGTGCCAGCAGCTTTAGTCGCCAGCGGGGCAACAATGAGCAGTTCTTC.

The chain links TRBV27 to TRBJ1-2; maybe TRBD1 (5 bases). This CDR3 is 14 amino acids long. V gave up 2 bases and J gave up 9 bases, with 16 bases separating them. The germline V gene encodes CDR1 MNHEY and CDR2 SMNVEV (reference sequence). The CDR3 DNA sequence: TGTGCCAGCAGTTTACAAGGTCAGGGAGGCAGCTACACCTTC. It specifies CASSLQGQGGSYTF.